This T cell receptor beta chain was captured in a study of prognosis after radiotherapy for stage I lung cancer. Multiplex PCR, run in two rounds, amplified TCR beta CDR3 from genomic DNA. First-round PCR employed TRBV- and TRBJ-specific primers for each gene. Each CDR3 protein gets one entry after TCRdb re-called the multiplex PCR reads with MiXCR. The data contain 30,000 or so distinct CDR3 sequences, around 31% of them seen just once; the ten biggest clones take up 9.5% to 13%. The CDR3 is made up of 15 amino acids. The germline V gene has CDR1 KGHSH and CDR2 LQKENI. With 1 base removed from V and 1 base from J, the gap between germline ends came to 10 bases.

The starting material was PBMCs, obtained before or after stereotactic body radiation therapy (not recorded which). This clonotype was obtained from a donor at least 50 years old with non-small cell lung cancer. This rearrangement joins TRBV18 to TRBJ1-1; tentative D call: TRBD1 (5 bases). In DNA form, the CDR3 reads TGTGCCAGCTCACCACGAGGGGTTGAGAACACTGAAGCTTTCTTT. Encoded protein: CASSPRGVENTEAFF.